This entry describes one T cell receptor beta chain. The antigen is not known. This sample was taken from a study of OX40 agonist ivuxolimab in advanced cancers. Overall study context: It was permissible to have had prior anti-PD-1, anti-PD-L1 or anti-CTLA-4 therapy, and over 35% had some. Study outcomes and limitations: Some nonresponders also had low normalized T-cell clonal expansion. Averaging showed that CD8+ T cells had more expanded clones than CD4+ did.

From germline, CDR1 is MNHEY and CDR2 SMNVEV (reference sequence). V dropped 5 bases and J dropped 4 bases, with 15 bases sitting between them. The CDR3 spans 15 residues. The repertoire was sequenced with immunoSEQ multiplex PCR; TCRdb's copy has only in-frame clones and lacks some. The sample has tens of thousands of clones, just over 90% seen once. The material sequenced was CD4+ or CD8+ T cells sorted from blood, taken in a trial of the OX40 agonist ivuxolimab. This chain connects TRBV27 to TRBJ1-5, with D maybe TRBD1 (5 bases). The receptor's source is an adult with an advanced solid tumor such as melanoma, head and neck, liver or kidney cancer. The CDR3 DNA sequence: TGTGCCAGCAGTCCCGCCGGGACGCATAATCAGCCCCAGCATTTT. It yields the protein CASSPAGTHNQPQHF.